A single sample gave rise to the 16 T cell receptor beta chains below, sequenced in a study of T cell changes during pregnancy in multiple sclerosis. The table came from immunoSEQ multiplex PCR; TCRdb's copy has only in-frame clones and leaves some out. The sample yields approximately 90,000 clones, 91% seen once. The material was peripheral blood, obtained before pregnancy. Source of these receptors: a female donor with multiple sclerosis, enrolled in a pregnancy study.

The CDR3 here is CASSLGPSSSDTQYF. CDR3 in DNA: TGTGCCAGCAGCTTGGGCCCCTCGAGTTCAGATACGCAGTATTTT. The rearrangement joins TRBV5-4 to TRBJ2-3; no clear D. CDR1 is SGHNT and CDR2 is YYREEE in the germline V gene (reference sequence). The germline V and J ends were trimmed by 0 bases and 4 bases, with 12 bases remaining between them. This CDR3 region has 15 residues.

This clone was observed a few times. The V call is TRBV7-6, the J call TRBJ2-2; TRBD1 matches 8 bases. Germline V lookup: CDR1 SGHVS, CDR2 FNYEAQ. V dropped 2 bases and J dropped 1; count of bases not matched to a gene: 3. The CDR3 runs 16 residues. In DNA form, the CDR3 reads TGTGCCAGCAGCTTAAGGACAGGGCTGAACACCGGGGAGCTGTTTTTT. Translation gives CASSLRTGLNTGELFF.

This chain links TRBV15 with TRBJ2-6; maybe TRBD1 (6 bases). The germline CDR1 and CDR2 sequences are LNHNV and YYDKDF (reference sequence). The CDR3 consists of 17 residues. Trimming pared 1 base from V and 2 bases from J, leaving 12 bases between. CDR3 sequence reads: CATSRGVRTAGANVLTF. Here the CDR3 DNA reads TGTGCCACCAGCAGAGGGGTTCGGACAGCTGGGGCCAACGTCCTGACTTTC.

The chain couples TRBV5-1 to TRBJ2-7; the match to TRBD2 covers 8 bases. The germline V gene encodes CDR1 SGHRS and CDR2 YFSETQ. There are 15 residues in the CDR3. V shed 5 bases, J shed 0 bases, and the junction held 7 bases outside the gene matches. CDR3 DNA: TGCGCCAGCAGATCAGGACTAGCAAACTCCTACGAGCAGTACTTC. Encoded protein: CASRSGLANSYEQYF.

The chain joins TRBV15 to TRBJ2-7; TRBD1 matches 10 bases. Trimming cost V 4 bases and J 7 bases; bases outside gene matches: 7. CDR3 length equals 14 residues. The germline V gene has CDR1 LNHNV and CDR2 YYDKDF (reference sequence). The CDR3: CATSIWDRGWEQYF. The CDR3 nucleotides read TGTGCCACCAGCATTTGGGACAGGGGTTGGGAGCAGTACTTC.

This chain uses TRBV19 with TRBJ2-7, with D unresolved. This CDR3 contains 15 residues. Trimming stripped 1 base from V and 3 bases from J, with 13 bases between. The germline gives CDR1 LNHDA, CDR2 SQIVND (reference sequence). The CDR3 bases are TGTGCCAGTAGTATAGTGGTACTAACTTTCTACGAGCAGTACTTC. It translates to CASSIVVLTFYEQYF.

V usage is TRBV28 and J usage is TRBJ2-2, with D maybe TRBD2 (5 bases). CDR1 is MDHEN and CDR2 is SYDVKM in the germline V gene. V lost 5 bases and J lost 7, with 14 bases in between. The CDR3 consists of 14 residues. The CDR3 here is CASSIRARGGELFF. The CDR3 nucleotides read TGTGCCAGCAGTATCCGGGCTCGGGGCGGGGAGCTGTTTTTT.

The chain carries TRBV27 and TRBJ2-4; TRBD2 is a possible D gene (5 bases). The CDR3 has 13 amino acids. From germline, CDR1 is MNHEY and CDR2 SMNVEV (reference sequence). The germline V and J ends were trimmed by 3 bases and 10 bases, with 13 bases remaining between them. Written as DNA, the CDR3 is TGTGCCAGCAGTTTCCGGGGATCAAGGATTCAGTACTTC. Translating gives CASSFRGSRIQYF.

The CDR3 loop reads CASSPLGQGTDTQYF. In nucleotides, the CDR3 is TGTGCCAGCTCACCCCTCGGACAGGGTACAGATACGCAGTATTTT. The V and J genes are TRBV18 and TRBJ2-3, with TRBD1 identical over 8 bases. The junction had 5 bases not matched to a gene; V was cut back by 3 bases and J by 3 bases. Germline V gene data show CDR1 as KGHSH and CDR2 as LQKENI. The CDR3 is made up of 15 amino acids.

This chain uses TRBV27 with TRBJ1-1; D is possibly TRBD1 (5 bases). Germline assignment: CDR1 MNHEY and CDR2 SMNVEV (reference sequence). V lost 3 bases and J 4 bases, leaving 21 bases between the germline ends. The CDR3 sequence is 17 residues long. The CDR3 region has the DNA TGTGCCAGCAGTTTCAGTCCAGGGCCATTCTTGAGCACTGAAGCTTTCTTT. It specifies CASSFSPGPFLSTEAFF.

This chain connects TRBV2 to TRBJ2-3; 8 nucleotides align to TRBD2. CDR1 SNHLY and CDR2 FYNNEI come from the germline V gene. CDR3 length: 14 residues. V shed 5 bases and J 2 bases; nucleotides not matched to a gene: 3. CDR3 in DNA: TGTGCCAGCAGTAGGACTAGCCTCACAGATACGCAGTATTTT. It is translated as CASSRTSLTDTQYF.

The J gene is TRBJ2-1, the V gene TRBV5-1, with 7 nucleotides matching TRBD1. The CDR3 sequence is 14 residues long. The germline CDR1 and CDR2 sequences are SGHRS and YFSETQ. The V and J ends lost 0 bases and 10 bases, in that order; junction bases with no gene match: 7. CDR3 sequence reads: CASSLAQQGTEQFF. The CDR3 DNA sequence: TGCGCCAGCAGCTTGGCGCAACAGGGGACAGAGCAGTTCTTC.

V and J are TRBV30 and TRBJ2-7; D is possibly TRBD1 (6 bases). Trimming left V 2 bases short and J 3 bases short, with 11 bases between. This CDR3 spans 13 amino acids. Germline CDR1 GTSNPN, CDR2 SVGIG (reference sequence). The CDR3 here is CAWSQGRIYEQYF. The CDR3 nucleotides are TGTGCCTGGAGTCAGGGGCGCATCTACGAGCAGTACTTC.

V and J are TRBV9 and TRBJ2-5; D is ambiguous. Trimming removed 3 bases at V and 2 bases at J, with 8 bases between. The germline CDR1 and CDR2 sequences are SGDLS and YYNGEE. The CDR3 length is 13 residues. CDR3 bases: TGTGCCAGCAGCGGGGCCCCACAAGAGACCCAGTACTTC. Residues: CASSGAPQETQYF.

This clone came up once. This sequence joins TRBV7-8 and TRBJ1-5; the D gene is possibly TRBD1 (6 bases). The ends were cut back, 5 bases at V and 5 bases at J, with 19 bases in the middle. This CDR3 is built from 16 residues. CDR1 and CDR2 from the germline V gene are SGHVS and FQNEAQ. CDR3 coding DNA: TGTGCCAGCAGCGTGGGCACCTCCGAGGGGGATCAGCCCCAGCATTTT. This codes for CASSVGTSEGDQPQHF.

The chain has TRBV28 and TRBJ2-7, with 8 positions matching TRBD1. The CDR3 contains 17 residues. J lost 0 bases, V lost 5 bases, and 12 bases had no gene match. From germline, CDR1 is MDHEN and CDR2 SYDVKM. CDR3 sequence: CASSTFQDRAYSYEQYF. The DNA of the CDR3 is TGTGCCAGCAGTACCTTCCAGGACAGGGCCTACTCCTACGAGCAGTACTTC.